The 18 T cell receptor beta chains below come from one sample, sequenced in a study of response to subunit inactivated influenza vaccine. TCRdb called the RT-PCR reads again in MiXCR, with one record for every CDR3 protein. The sample lists roughly 500,000 distinct CDR3 sequences; roughly 27% were seen once. This specimen was CD4+ T cells sorted from PBMCs, taken approximately 5 days after vaccination. The receptor source for this set is a man between 50 and 59 years old who received an inactivated influenza vaccine.

This clonotype has just a few counts. CDR3 in DNA: TGTGCCAGCAGCTTAAGGTGGGACACAAAACGCCCCTACGAGCAGTACTTC. This sequence encodes CASSLRWDTKRPYEQYF. V gene TRBV7-2 combines with J gene TRBJ2-7; D is possibly TRBD1 (6 bases). V was trimmed by 2 bases and J by 2 bases, leaving 19 bases between them. This CDR3 comprises 17 residues. Per the germline V gene, CDR1 is SGHTA and CDR2 is FQGNSA.

The chain joins TRBV5-1 to TRBJ1-5; tentative D call: TRBD1 (5 bases). The CDR3 has 14 residues. Deletions cut 4 bases from V and 7 bases from J, with 15 bases between. CDR1 is SGHRS and CDR2 is YFSETQ in the germline V gene. The CDR3 loop reads CASSIGTGGQPQHF. The CDR3, as DNA: TGCGCCAGCAGCATTGGGACTGGCGGGCAGCCCCAGCATTTT.

The rearrangement joins TRBV5-1 to TRBJ2-1; 16 bases fit TRBD2. Trimming at V came to 4 bases and at J to 10 bases, leaving 5 bases not matched to a gene. The CDR3 is 15 amino acids. Germline values: CDR1 SGHRS, CDR2 YFSETQ. The DNA for the CDR3 is TGCGCCAGCAGCCCGGGACTAGCGGGAGGGGGGGAGCAGTTCTTC. It specifies CASSPGLAGGGEQFF.

The rearrangement links TRBV12-3 or TRBV12-4 to TRBJ2-2, with D perhaps matching TRBD1 (5 bases). This CDR3 region has 16 residues. Trimming took off 2 bases at V and 5 bases at J, with 15 bases between the two ends. Here the CDR3 reads CASSLRRSRGTGELFF. The CDR3 DNA sequence: TGTGCCAGCAGTTTACGAAGGTCTAGGGGTACCGGGGAGCTGTTTTTT.

This clonotype was seen more than once but under ten times. The chain combines TRBV28 with TRBJ1-1; no reliable D call. V was pared by 5 bases and J by 1 base, with 14 bases between. The CDR3 extends over 15 amino acids. Germline CDR1 MDHEN, CDR2 SYDVKM. The CDR3 sequence is CASSRVVARNTEAFF. The CDR3 coding sequence is TGTGCCAGCAGTCGCGTGGTGGCTAGGAACACTGAAGCTTTCTTT.

The chain has TRBV5-1 and TRBJ2-3; the match to TRBD1 covers 7 bases. Germline values: CDR1 SGHRS, CDR2 YFSETQ. J gave up 4 bases and V 2 bases, and 1 base lay outside the gene matches. The CDR3 totals 13 residues. The CDR3 nucleotides read TGCGCCAGCAGCTTCCAGGGGGCAGATACGCAGTATTTT. As protein: CASSFQGADTQYF.

This clonotype has at least ten counts. J is TRBJ2-3 and V is TRBV11-2; 7 bases fit TRBD2. Looked up from germline, CDR1 is SGHAT and CDR2 is FQNNGV. V lost 4 bases, J lost 0 bases, and 4 bases stayed unmatched. CDR3 size: 15 residues. CDR3 coding DNA: TGTGCCAGCAGCTCTAGCGGTACTAGCACAGATACGCAGTATTTT. Protein product: CASSSSGTSTDTQYF. Drawing the rest from reference TRBV11-2 and TRBJ2-3, the complete variable domain is EAGVAQSPRYKIIEKRQSVAFWCNPISGHATLYWYQQILGQGPKLLIQFQNNGVVDDSQLPKDRFSAERLKGVDSTLKIQPAKLEDSAVYLCASSSSGTSTDTQYFGPGTRLTVL.

The chain is built from TRBV5-4 and TRBJ2-1; 11 bases line up with TRBD1. V was pared by 0 bases and J by 3 bases, with 2 bases of the junction left unmatched. CDR3 length equals 16 residues. From germline, CDR1 is SGHNT and CDR2 YYREEE (reference sequence). The CDR3: CASSLADRGLYNEQFF. CDR3 in DNA: TGTGCCAGCAGCTTGGCGGACAGGGGGCTCTACAATGAGCAGTTCTTC.

This rearrangement joins TRBV5-1 to TRBJ2-5, with D possibly matching TRBD2 (6 bases). Trimming pared 4 bases from V and 4 bases from J, leaving 17 bases between. The germline V gene has CDR1 SGHRS and CDR2 YFSETQ. CDR3 length equals 15 residues. CDR3 loop: CASSLPGATSETQYF. DNA for the CDR3: TGCGCCAGCAGCCTGCCGGGAGCCACTTCAGAGACCCAGTACTTC. Complete variable domain (other parts from reference TRBV5-1 and TRBJ2-5): KAGVTQTPRYLIKTRGQQVTLSCSPISGHRSVSWYQQTPGQGLQFLFEYFSETQRNKGNFPGRFSGRQFSNSRSEMNVSTLELGDSALYLCASSLPGATSETQYFGPGTRLLVL.

The V gene is TRBV20-1, the J gene TRBJ1-2; a weak D match, TRBD1 (6 bases). The CDR3 runs to 12 residues. The ends were cut back, 4 bases at V and 5 bases at J, with 11 bases in the middle. Germline V lookup: CDR1 DFQATT, CDR2 SNEGSKA (reference sequence). CDR3 residues: CSATGGRYGYTF. The CDR3 DNA is TGCAGTGCTACGGGGGGCAGGTATGGCTACACCTTC.

The genes are TRBV20-1 and TRBJ1-6; D is unclear. This CDR3 has 17 amino acids. Germline CDR1 and CDR2: DFQATT and SNEGSKA (reference sequence). The ends were cut back, 0 bases at V and 7 bases at J, with 19 bases in the middle. CDR3 bases: TGCAGTGCTAGAGATGGAGGGATTAGGAGGTTCAATTCACCCCTCCACTTT. Protein product: CSARDGGIRRFNSPLHF.

The V call is TRBV12-3 or TRBV12-4, the J call TRBJ2-7; maybe TRBD1 (6 bases). The length of the CDR3 is 13 residues. Trimming pared 7 bases from V and 6 bases from J, leaving 16 bases between. CDR3 DNA sequence: TGTGCCAGCAACAGGGATTCCCTTGGCGAGCAGTACTTC. It is translated as CASNRDSLGEQYF.

This clonotype was counted at least ten times. V and J are TRBV29-1 and TRBJ2-7, with D perhaps TRBD1 (6 bases). The CDR3 loop spans 11 amino acids. Germline CDR1 is SQVTM and CDR2 is ANQGSEA. The V gene lost 7 bases and the J gene lost 6 bases, with 13 bases spanning the gap. The DNA for the CDR3 is TGCAGCGGGGGAGTAGGGGGCGAGCAGTACTTC. Translation gives CSGGVGGEQYF.

The chain joins TRBV10-2 to TRBJ2-5, with D perhaps TRBD2 (6 bases). Germline CDR1 WSHSY, CDR2 SAAADI. CDR3 size: 14 residues. Trimming stripped 8 bases from V and 5 bases from J, with 18 bases between. The DNA for the CDR3 is TGCGCCAGCCGGAACCCGGGGGATACGGAGACCCAGTACTTC. It encodes CASRNPGDTETQYF.

This chain uses TRBV20-1 with TRBJ2-1, with 13 nucleotides matching TRBD2. With 3 bases clipped from V and 9 bases from J, the junction kept 2 bases outside the gene matches. The CDR3 totals 13 residues. Germline assignment: CDR1 DFQATT and CDR2 SNEGSKA (reference sequence). CDR3 nucleotide sequence: TGCAGTGCTAGCACTAGCGGGAGGGGTGAGCAGTTCTTC. Translating it yields CSASTSGRGEQFF.

The table lists this clonotype with a few counts. This chain connects TRBV20-1 to TRBJ2-7, with TRBD1 as a possible D gene (6 bases). V lost 4 bases to trimming and J lost 0 bases, with 13 bases between them. The germline V gene encodes CDR1 DFQATT and CDR2 SNEGSKA (reference sequence). CDR3 length equals 14 residues. This chain's CDR3 is CSATRQDLSYEQYF. The CDR3 nucleotides read TGCAGTGCTACCCGACAGGACCTCTCCTACGAGCAGTACTTC.

This sequence joins TRBV29-1 and TRBJ1-1, with 12 bases fitting TRBD1. Germline values: CDR1 SQVTM, CDR2 ANQGSEA. The V gene end was trimmed by 5 bases and the J gene end by 5 bases; junction bases not matched to a gene: 3. The CDR3 runs 13 residues. CDR3 protein: CSVWDRGRTEAFF. Written as DNA, the CDR3 is TGCAGCGTTTGGGACAGGGGGCGTACTGAAGCTTTCTTT.

V and J are TRBV20-1 and TRBJ2-1; possible D gene TRBD2, 7 bases. Germline CDR1 reads DFQATT; CDR2 reads SNEGSKA (reference sequence). The CDR3 has 12 amino acids. Trimming took 7 bases from V and 10 from J, leaving 17 bases between them. This CDR3 is CSEGGTGGEQFF. CDR3 DNA sequence: TGCAGTGAGGGGGGGACCGGCGGGGAGCAGTTCTTC.